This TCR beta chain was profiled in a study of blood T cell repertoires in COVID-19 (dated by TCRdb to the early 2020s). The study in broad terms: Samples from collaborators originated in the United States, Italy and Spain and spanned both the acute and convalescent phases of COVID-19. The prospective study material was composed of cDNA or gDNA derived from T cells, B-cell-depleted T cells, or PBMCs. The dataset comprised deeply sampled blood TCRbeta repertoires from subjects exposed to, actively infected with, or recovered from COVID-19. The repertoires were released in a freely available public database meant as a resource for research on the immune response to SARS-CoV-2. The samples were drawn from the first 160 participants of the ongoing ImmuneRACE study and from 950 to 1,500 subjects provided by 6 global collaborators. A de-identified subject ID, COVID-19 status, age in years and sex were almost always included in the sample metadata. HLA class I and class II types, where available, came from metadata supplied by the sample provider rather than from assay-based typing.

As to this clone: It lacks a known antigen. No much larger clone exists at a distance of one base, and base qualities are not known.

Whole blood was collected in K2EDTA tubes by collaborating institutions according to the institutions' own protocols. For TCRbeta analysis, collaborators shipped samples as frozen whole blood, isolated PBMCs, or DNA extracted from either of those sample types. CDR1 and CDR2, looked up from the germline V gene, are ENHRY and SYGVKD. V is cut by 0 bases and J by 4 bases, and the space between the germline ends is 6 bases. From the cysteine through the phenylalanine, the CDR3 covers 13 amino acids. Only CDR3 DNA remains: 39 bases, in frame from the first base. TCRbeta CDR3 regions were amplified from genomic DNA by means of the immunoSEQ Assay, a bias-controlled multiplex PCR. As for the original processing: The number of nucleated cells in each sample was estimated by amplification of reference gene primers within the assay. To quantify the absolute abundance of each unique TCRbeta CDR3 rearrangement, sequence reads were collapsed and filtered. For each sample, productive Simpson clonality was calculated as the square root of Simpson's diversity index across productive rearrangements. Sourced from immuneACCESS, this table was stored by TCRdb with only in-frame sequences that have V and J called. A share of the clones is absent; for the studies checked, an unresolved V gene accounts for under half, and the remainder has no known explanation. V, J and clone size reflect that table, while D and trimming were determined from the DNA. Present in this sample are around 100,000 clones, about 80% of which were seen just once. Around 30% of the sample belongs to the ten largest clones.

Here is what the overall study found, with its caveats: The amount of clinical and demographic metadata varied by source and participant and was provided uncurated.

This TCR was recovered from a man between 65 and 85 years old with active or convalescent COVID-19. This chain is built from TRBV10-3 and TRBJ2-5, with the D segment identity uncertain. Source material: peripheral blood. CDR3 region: CAISESRVETQYF. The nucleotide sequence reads TGTGCCATCAGTGAGTCACGGGTAGAGACCCAGTACTTC.